The 25 T cell receptor beta chains in this list originate from one sample, sequenced in a study of blood T cell repertoires in COVID-19. Clones were sequenced by immunoSEQ multiplex PCR, and TCRdb holds only the in-frame ones, with some missing. The sample consists of a few hundred thousand clones, 85% to 90% of them appearing once. The sample consisted of peripheral blood. These receptors came from a woman aged 40 to 49 with acute or convalescent COVID-19.

CDR3 loop: CASSPGGRGELFF. The CDR3 DNA reads TGTGCCAGCAGTCCAGGGGGCCGCGGGGAGCTGTTTTTT. The J gene is TRBJ2-2, the V gene TRBV5-4, with 8 positions matching TRBD1. The CDR3 is 13 residues long. Germline V gene lookup returns CDR1 SGHNT and CDR2 YYREEE (reference sequence). V trimming: 5 bases; J trimming: 7 bases; junction bases outside the gene matches: 4. The complete variable domain, with remaining parts taken from reference TRBV5-4 and TRBJ2-2, reads ETGVTQSPTHLIKTRGQQVTLRCSSQSGHNTVSWYQQALGQGPQFIFQYYREEENGRGNFPPRFSGLQFPNYSSELNVNALELDDSALYLCASSPGGRGELFFGEGSRLTVL.

The gene calls are TRBV25-1 and TRBJ1-6, with 7 nucleotides matching TRBD1. With V trimmed by 6 bases and J by 3 bases, 8 bases remained unmatched. Germline values: CDR1 MGHDK, CDR2 SYGVNS. CDR3 length equals 16 residues. The CDR3 here is CASSRGAGGYNSPLHF. The CDR3 DNA follows: TGTGCCAGCAGCAGGGGGGCAGGGGGCTATAATTCACCCCTCCACTTT.

The chain recombines TRBV9 with TRBJ1-2, with unresolved D. The CDR3 covers 14 residues. V gave up 4 bases and J gave up 1 base, with 11 bases separating them. Germline lookup yields CDR1 SGDLS and CDR2 YYNGEE. CDR3 residues: CASSPPGGNYGYTF. The CDR3 coding sequence is TGTGCCAGCAGCCCCCCCGGAGGTAACTATGGCTACACCTTC.

The J gene is TRBJ2-1, the V gene TRBV27, with TRBD2 matching 13 bases. This CDR3 has 14 amino acids. Trimming at V came to 6 bases and at J to 6 bases, leaving 2 bases not matched to a gene. Germline CDR1 reads MNHEY; CDR2 reads SMNVEV (reference sequence). The CDR3 DNA reads TGTGCCAGCAGACTAGCGGGGGGGCCCAATGAGCAGTTCTTC. Its protein is CASRLAGGPNEQFF.

J is TRBJ1-2 and V is TRBV4-1; D unresolved. With 4 bases removed from V and 8 bases from J, the gap between germline ends came to 11 bases. This CDR3 region has 12 residues. Germline V lookup: CDR1 MGHRA, CDR2 YSYEKL. The DNA for the CDR3 is TGCGCCAGCAGCCCGCCCGGGAGAGGCTACACCTTC. Translation: CASSPPGRGYTF.

The chain joins TRBV6-5 to TRBJ1-1; 7 bases fit TRBD1. Looked up from germline, CDR1 is MNHEY and CDR2 is SVGAGI. The CDR3 loop spans 15 amino acids. V shed 3 bases, J shed 1 base, and the junction held 5 bases outside the gene matches. Written as DNA, the CDR3 is TGTGCCAGCAGTTATCGGGGACAGAAGAACACTGAAGCTTTCTTT. It codes for CASSYRGQKNTEAFF.

The rearrangement uses TRBV30 and TRBJ2-3; D is unresolved. V gave up 2 bases and J gave up 2 bases, with 5 bases separating them. CDR1 is GTSNPN and CDR2 is SVGIG in the germline V gene (reference sequence). This CDR3 comprises 12 residues. CDR3 protein: CAWSIHTDTQYF. The CDR3 nucleotides read TGTGCCTGGAGTATCCACACAGATACGCAGTATTTT.

The chain recombines TRBV6-1 with TRBJ1-1, with D possibly TRBD1 on 6 matching bases. This CDR3 has 15 amino acids. V lost 2 bases and J lost 4, with 14 bases in between. Germline V gene data show CDR1 as MNHNS and CDR2 as SASEGT. The CDR3 reads CASSELGAVGTEAFF. DNA of the CDR3: TGTGCCAGCAGTGAATTGGGGGCCGTTGGCACTGAAGCTTTCTTT.

Ten or more counts support this clone. The gene calls are TRBV10-3 and TRBJ1-2, with 7 bases lining up with TRBD1. The CDR3 totals 17 residues. Germline CDR1 ENHRY, CDR2 SYGVKD. With 8 bases clipped from V and 0 bases from J, the junction kept 15 bases outside the gene matches. The CDR3 bases are TGTGCCATCTACCGGGACAGAGGTCCCTTAACTAACTATGGCTACACCTTC. It translates to CAIYRDRGPLTNYGYTF.

The V and J genes are TRBV9 and TRBJ1-1; 10 bases are a match to TRBD1. CDR1 SGDLS and CDR2 YYNGEE come from the germline V gene. J gave up 6 bases and V 0 bases, and 2 bases lay outside the gene matches. The CDR3 sequence is 14 residues long. The CDR3, as DNA: TGTGCCAGCAGCGTAGGACAGGGGGCTTCTGAAGCTTTCTTT. This encodes CASSVGQGASEAFF.

This rearrangement joins TRBV30 to TRBJ1-4; D not certain. Looked up from germline, CDR1 is GTSNPN and CDR2 is SVGIG (reference sequence). This CDR3 has 14 residues. V was cut by 3 bases and J by 4 bases, with 12 bases left in between. The CDR3 nucleotides are TGTGCCTGGAGCTCTGACGGGTTTAATGAAAAACTGTTTTTT. Its protein is CAWSSDGFNEKLFF.

The chain carries TRBV4-1 and TRBJ1-5; tentatively, D is TRBD1 (6 bases). The V gene lost 0 bases and the J gene lost 2 bases, with 17 bases spanning the gap. This CDR3 spans 18 amino acids. Looked up from germline, CDR1 is MGHRA and CDR2 is YSYEKL. Here the CDR3 DNA reads TGCGCCAGCAGCCAAGACCCGTCGGCAGGGGCGGGCAATCAGCCCCAGCATTTT. Its protein product is CASSQDPSAGAGNQPQHF.

This clone was detected once. The chain couples TRBV29-1 to TRBJ1-3, with 7 bases matching TRBD1. Germline V gene data show CDR1 as SQVTM and CDR2 as ANQGSEA. V shed 6 bases, J shed 0 bases, and the junction held 5 bases outside the gene matches. The CDR3 has 14 amino acids. CDR3 amino acids: CSVRSGGSGNTIYF. The CDR3 DNA follows: TGCAGCGTGCGGTCAGGGGGCTCTGGAAACACCATATATTTT.

The chain couples TRBV12-3 or TRBV12-4 to TRBJ1-5; unclear D gene. The V and J ends lost 3 bases and 7 bases respectively, with 10 bases between them. The CDR3 is 13 residues long. CDR3 DNA sequence: TGTGCCAGCAGTTTGGGTGCCGGGCAGCCCCAGCATTTT. Its protein product is CASSLGAGQPQHF.

The chain links TRBV6-6 to TRBJ2-1; D is possibly TRBD2 (6 bases). The V end was cut by 6 bases, the J end by 4 bases, with 19 bases between. The CDR3 contains 16 residues. The germline V gene has CDR1 MNHNY and CDR2 SVGAGI (reference sequence). The CDR3, as DNA: TGTGCCAGCAGCCCCCGGCGGGGCAGGAGTTACAATGAGCAGTTCTTC. This sequence encodes CASSPRRGRSYNEQFF.

This CDR3 is CASLDRPGGNQPQHF. CDR3 bases: TGTGCCAGTCTGGACAGGCCGGGGGGCAATCAGCCCCAGCATTTT. The V gene is TRBV19, the J gene TRBJ1-5; 7 bases are shared with TRBD1. The CDR3 has 15 residues. Germline V lookup: CDR1 LNHDA, CDR2 SQIVND (reference sequence). Trimming took 8 bases from V and 2 from J; bases not matched to a gene: 9. The full variable domain, its missing parts supplied by reference TRBV19 and TRBJ1-5, is DGGITQSPKYLFRKEGQNVTLSCEQNLNHDAMYWYRQDPGQGLRLIYYSQIVNDFQKGDIAEGYSVSREKKESFPLTVTSAQKNPTAFYLCASLDRPGGNQPQHFGDGTRLSIL.

The chain combines TRBV4-2 with TRBJ2-1; 10 bases map to TRBD2. This CDR3 contains 16 residues. V lost 3 bases to trimming and J lost 4 bases; unmatched junction nucleotides: 6. Germline V gene sequence: CDR1 LGHNA, CDR2 YNFKEQ. The CDR3 protein is CASSHTSGGAYNEQFF. The CDR3 DNA reads as TGTGCCAGCAGCCATACAAGCGGGGGGGCTTACAATGAGCAGTTCTTC.

V gene TRBV6-6 combines with J gene TRBJ1-6, with 8 bases aligning to TRBD1. CDR1 and CDR2 (germline): MNHNY, SVGAGI (reference sequence). The V segment lost 5 bases and the J segment 0 bases; nucleotides outside the gene matches: 12. The CDR3 has 19 residues. CDR3 coding DNA: TGTGCCAGCAGTCGAATACCACGGACAGGGAACTCCTATAATTCACCCCTCCACTTT. Its protein product is CASSRIPRTGNSYNSPLHF.

V is TRBV29-1 and J is TRBJ1-2; 7 bases fit TRBD1. The V gene's germline CDR1 is SQVTM and CDR2 ANQGSEA. Trimming at V came to 7 bases and at J to 2 bases, leaving 13 bases not matched to a gene. The CDR3 is 15 residues long. CDR3 protein: CSARETGRANYGYTF. The DNA of the CDR3 is TGCAGCGCCCGGGAGACAGGGAGAGCAAACTATGGCTACACCTTC.

The chain has TRBV18 and TRBJ1-1; TRBD1 aligns across 9 bases. The CDR3 is 14 residues long. The germline V gene has CDR1 KGHSH and CDR2 LQKENI. The V segment lost 4 bases and the J segment 5 bases; nucleotides outside the gene matches: 5. The CDR3 DNA sequence: TGTGCCAGCTCACTAGAGGACAGGGGAACTGAAGCTTTCTTT. Encoded protein: CASSLEDRGTEAFF.

This chain connects TRBV6-2 or TRBV6-3 to TRBJ1-1; D is undetermined. The CDR3 consists of 13 residues. Germline V gene sequence: CDR1 MNHEY, CDR2 SVGEGT. V was cut by 0 bases and J by 7 bases, with 9 bases left in between. CDR3 amino acids: CASSYSVRFEAFF. The CDR3 DNA reads as TGTGCCAGCAGTTACTCGGTGAGGTTTGAAGCTTTCTTT.

The V gene is TRBV6-4, the J gene TRBJ1-1; no definite D call. The CDR3 loop spans 13 amino acids. CDR1 MRHNA and CDR2 SNTAGT come from the germline V gene. Trimming removed 3 bases at V and 3 bases at J, with 8 bases between. CDR3 protein: CASSEVADTEAFF. The DNA for the CDR3 is TGTGCCAGCAGTGAAGTTGCGGACACTGAAGCTTTCTTT.

The chain is built from TRBV19 and TRBJ1-3; the D gene is possibly TRBD1 (6 bases). This CDR3 region has 13 residues. Germline assignment: CDR1 LNHDA and CDR2 SQIVND (reference sequence). Deletions cut 6 bases from V and 1 base from J, with 7 bases between. CDR3 sequence (DNA): TGTGCCAGTAGAACAGGGTCTGGAAACACCATATATTTT. Translating gives CASRTGSGNTIYF.

The gene calls are TRBV19 and TRBJ1-2, with 11 bases lining up with TRBD1. Germline V gene data show CDR1 as LNHDA and CDR2 as SQIVND (reference sequence). Trimming at V came to 8 bases and at J to 5 bases, leaving 13 bases not matched to a gene. The CDR3 runs 16 residues. The CDR3 sequence: CASGGQGAGMRYGYTF. As DNA, the CDR3 is TGTGCCAGTGGTGGACAGGGGGCTGGGATGAGGTATGGCTACACCTTC.

DNA of the CDR3: TGTGCCAGCAGGGGAGCTGGAAACACCATATATTTT. It is translated as CASRGAGNTIYF. The rearrangement uses TRBV6-5 and TRBJ1-3; D remains ambiguous. The CDR3 is made up of 12 amino acids. Germline V CDR1 and CDR2: MNHEY, SVGAGI. V lost 6 bases and J 2 bases, leaving 5 bases between the germline ends.